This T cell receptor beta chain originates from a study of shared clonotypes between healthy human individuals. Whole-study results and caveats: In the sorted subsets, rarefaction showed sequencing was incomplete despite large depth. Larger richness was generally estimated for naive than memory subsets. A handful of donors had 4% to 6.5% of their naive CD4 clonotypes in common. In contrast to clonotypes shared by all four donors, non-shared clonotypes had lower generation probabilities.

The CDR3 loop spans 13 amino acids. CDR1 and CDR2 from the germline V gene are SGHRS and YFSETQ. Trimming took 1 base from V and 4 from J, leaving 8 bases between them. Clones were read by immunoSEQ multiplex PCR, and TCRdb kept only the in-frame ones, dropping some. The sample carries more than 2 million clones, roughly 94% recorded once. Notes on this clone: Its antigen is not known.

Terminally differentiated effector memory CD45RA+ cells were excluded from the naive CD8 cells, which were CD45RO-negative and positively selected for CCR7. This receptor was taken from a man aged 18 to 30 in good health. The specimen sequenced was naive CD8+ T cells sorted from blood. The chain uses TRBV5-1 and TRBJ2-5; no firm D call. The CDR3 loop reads CASSLQEAETQYF. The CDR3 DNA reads TGCGCCAGCAGCTTGCAGGAAGCAGAGACCCAGTACTTC.